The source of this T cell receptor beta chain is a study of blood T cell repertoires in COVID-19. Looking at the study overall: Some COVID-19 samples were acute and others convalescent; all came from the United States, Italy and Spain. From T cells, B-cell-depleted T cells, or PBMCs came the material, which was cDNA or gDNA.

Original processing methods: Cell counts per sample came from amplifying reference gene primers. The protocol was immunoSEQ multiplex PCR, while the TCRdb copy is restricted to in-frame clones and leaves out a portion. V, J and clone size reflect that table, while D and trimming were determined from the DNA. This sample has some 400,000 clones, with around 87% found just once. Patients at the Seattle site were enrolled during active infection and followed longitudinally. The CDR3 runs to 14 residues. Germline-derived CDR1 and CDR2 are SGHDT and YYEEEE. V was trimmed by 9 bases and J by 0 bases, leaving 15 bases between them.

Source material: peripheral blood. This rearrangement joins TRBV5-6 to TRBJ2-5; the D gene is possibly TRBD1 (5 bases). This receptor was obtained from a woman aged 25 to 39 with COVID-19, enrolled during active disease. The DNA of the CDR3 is TGTGCCACCTCCTCAGGGCGCCACCAAGAGACCCAGTACTTC. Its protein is CATSSGRHQETQYF.